One and the same sample provided the 20 T cell receptor beta chains below, sequenced in a study of T cells in Graves' hyperthyroidism and ophthalmopathy. Amplified TCR beta CDR3 regions derived from RNA transcripts. The TCR CDR3 first-round RT-PCR relied on the HTBI primer set. TCRdb re-analysed the multiplex PCR reads in MiXCR, keeping a single row per CDR3 protein. Of roughly 580,000 distinct CDR3 sequences listed, just over 45% were seen once; the top ten hold 8% to 8.5%. The sequenced material came from peripheral blood or thyroid tissue (not recorded which). These receptors all come from a woman under 30 with Graves' hyperthyroidism.

This clonotype occurred many times. V gene TRBV10-3 combines with J gene TRBJ1-1; 8 bases fit TRBD1. The CDR3 runs 15 residues. Per germline, CDR1 ENHRY and CDR2 SYGVKD. V trimming: 8 bases; J trimming: 0 bases; junction bases outside the gene matches: 8. The CDR3 here is CAIPVLDRVNTEAFF. The CDR3 DNA sequence: TGTGCCATCCCGGTGTTGGACAGGGTGAACACTGAAGCTTTCTTT.

This clonotype was seen only once. The J gene is TRBJ2-7, the V gene TRBV14; 11 bases align to TRBD2. This CDR3 has 16 residues. The germline CDR1 and CDR2 sequences are SGHDN and FVKESK. Trimming cost V 5 bases and J 6 bases; bases outside gene matches: 12. CDR3 protein: CASSVHLGLAESEQYF. The DNA of the CDR3 is TGTGCCAGCAGCGTTCACCTGGGACTAGCGGAGTCCGAGCAGTACTTC.

V gene TRBV25-1 combines with J gene TRBJ1-6; perhaps TRBD1 as D (5 bases). The germline V gene has CDR1 MGHDK and CDR2 SYGVNS. This CDR3 contains 14 residues. V gave up 3 bases and J gave up 10 bases, with 13 bases separating them. The CDR3 region is CASSEGGSGSPLHF. CDR3 DNA sequence: TGTGCCAGCAGTGAGGGGGGGAGCGGCTCACCCCTCCACTTT.

This chain joins TRBV10-3 and TRBJ1-1; D remains ambiguous. Trimming shortened V by 1 base and J by 4 bases, and 7 bases separated the two germline ends. Germline assignment: CDR1 ENHRY and CDR2 SYGVKD. The CDR3 sequence is 13 residues long. Here the CDR3 DNA reads TGTGCCATCAGTGAGTTTGGAGGCACTGAAGCTTTCTTT. Amino acid sequence: CAISEFGGTEAFF.

This clonotype has only one observation. CDR3 in amino acids: CSLNRDTEAFF. The CDR3 DNA reads TGCAGCTTAAACAGGGACACTGAAGCTTTCTTT. V gene TRBV29-1 combines with J gene TRBJ1-1, with D tentatively TRBD1 (6 bases). The CDR3 contains 11 residues. Trimming took 8 bases from V and 3 from J, leaving 10 bases between them. Germline CDR1 is SQVTM and CDR2 is ANQGSEA.

This clonotype appeared once. This chain links TRBV7-9 with TRBJ2-6; D call uncertain. The CDR3 covers 13 residues. CDR1 is SEHNR, CDR2 FQNEAQ, per germline (reference sequence). Trimming took off 1 base at V and 7 bases at J, with 5 bases between the two ends. The CDR3 loop reads CASSLDTANVLTF. The CDR3 nucleotides read TGTGCCAGCAGCTTAGACACCGCCAACGTCCTGACTTTC. Looking up the rest from reference TRBV7-9 and TRBJ2-6 gives the full variable domain: DTGVSQNPRHKITKRGQNVTFRCDPISEHNRLYWYRQTLGQGPEFLTYFQNEAQLEKSRLLSDRFSAERPKGSFSTLEIQRTEQGDSAMYLCASSLDTANVLTFGAGSRLTVL.

The chain is built from TRBV5-1 and TRBJ2-7; tentatively, D is TRBD2 (5 bases). CDR1 SGHRS and CDR2 YFSETQ come from the germline V gene. V was clipped by 4 bases and J by 7 bases, with 18 bases between them. The CDR3 contains 14 residues. The CDR3 loop reads CASSQHGLIAEQYF. As DNA, the CDR3 is TGCGCCAGCAGCCAACATGGGCTAATAGCGGAGCAGTACTTC.

The chain couples TRBV7-2 to TRBJ2-7, with TRBD2 identical over 8 bases. CDR3 length equals 14 residues. The germline V gene has CDR1 SGHTA and CDR2 FQGNSA. Trimming removed 3 bases from V and 4 bases from J; junction bases left unmatched: 5. CDR3 coding DNA: TGTGCCAGCAGCTTGCGGGGGGATGAATACGAGCAGTACTTC. It is translated as CASSLRGDEYEQYF.

The chain joins TRBV7-8 to TRBJ2-5; D is ambiguous. This CDR3 region has 12 residues. CDR1 and CDR2 (germline): SGHVS, FQNEAQ. V lost 6 bases and J lost 1, with 6 bases in between. This CDR3 is CASSATQETQYF. The CDR3 nucleotides read TGTGCCAGCAGTGCCACCCAAGAGACCCAGTACTTC.

Notes on this clonotype: A much larger clone sits a single nucleotide away, making a read error possible. The chain couples TRBV29-1 to TRBJ1-4; TRBD1 is a possible D gene (5 bases). The CDR3 totals 13 residues. Deletions cut 6 bases from V and 7 bases from J, with 15 bases between. Germline V gene lookup returns CDR1 SQVTM and CDR2 ANQGSEA. The CDR3 region is CSVSGGWGEKLFF. In DNA, the CDR3 is TGCAGCGTCAGTGGGGGATGGGGTGAAAAACTGTTTTTT. The full variable domain, in which reference TRBV29-1 and TRBJ1-4 provide the parts outside the CDR3, is SAVISQKPSRDICQRGTSLTIQCQVDSQVTMMFWYRQQPGQSLTLIATANQGSEATYESGFVIDKFPISRPNLTFSTLTVSNMSPEDSSIYLCSVSGGWGEKLFFGSGTQLSVL.

CDR3 protein: CAILRLERKMNTEAFF. The DNA of the CDR3 is TGTGCCATCTTAAGACTCGAGAGAAAAATGAACACTGAAGCTTTCTTT. The chain combines TRBV7-8 with TRBJ1-1, with D hard to call. Germline CDR1 SGHVS, CDR2 FQNEAQ. Trimming removed 10 bases from V and 0 bases from J, with 21 bases in between. This CDR3 comprises 16 residues.

The table lists this clonotype with many counts. This chain uses TRBV7-9 with TRBJ1-2; D remains ambiguous. The CDR3 contains 13 residues. Germline-derived CDR1 and CDR2 are SEHNR and FQNEAQ (reference sequence). Trimming removed 3 bases at V and 3 bases at J, with 8 bases between. This chain's CDR3 is CASSLRTDYGYTF. The CDR3 nucleotides read TGTGCCAGCAGCTTGCGGACTGACTATGGCTACACCTTC.

V and J are TRBV2 and TRBJ1-2; the D is unclear. Germline values: CDR1 SNHLY, CDR2 FYNNEI. The CDR3 consists of 13 residues. V lost 5 bases and J 6 bases, leaving 13 bases between the germline ends. The CDR3 protein is CASSYSIRDGYTF. Written as DNA, the CDR3 is TGTGCCAGCAGTTACTCGATCAGAGATGGCTACACCTTC.

This clonotype was observed at least ten times. This chain connects TRBV20-1 to TRBJ1-1, with 8 bases lining up with TRBD1. Germline V gene lookup returns CDR1 DFQATT and CDR2 SNEGSKA (reference sequence). Unmatched junction bases numbered 8, after V lost 4 bases and J lost 4 bases. This CDR3 has 14 residues. This CDR3 reads CSAMDQGAVTEAFF. DNA for the CDR3: TGCAGTGCTATGGACCAGGGGGCCGTCACTGAAGCTTTCTTT.

There are many counts of this clonotype. V and J are TRBV7-6 and TRBJ2-2, with TRBD2 as a possible D gene (5 bases). CDR1 is SGHVS, CDR2 FNYEAQ, per germline. V dropped 0 bases and J dropped 4 bases, with 6 bases sitting between them. This CDR3 spans 14 amino acids. This chain's CDR3 is CASSLALVTGELFF. The CDR3 DNA sequence: TGTGCCAGCAGCTTAGCACTAGTCACCGGGGAGCTGTTTTTT. The entire variable domain, with the rest obtained from reference TRBV7-6 and TRBJ2-2, is as follows: GAGVSQSPRYKVTKRGQDVALRCDPISGHVSLYWYRQALGQGPEFLTYFNYEAQQDKSGLPNDRFSAERPEGSISTLTIQRTEQRDSAMYRCASSLALVTGELFFGEGSRLTVL.

The chain combines TRBV24-1 with TRBJ2-7; 7 positions match TRBD2. This CDR3 is built from 14 residues. From germline, CDR1 is KGHDR and CDR2 SFDVKD. With V trimmed by 5 bases and J by 2 bases, 5 bases remained unmatched. The CDR3 loop is CATSAGGGPYEQYF. In DNA, the CDR3 is TGTGCCACCAGTGCGGGAGGAGGGCCCTACGAGCAGTACTTC.

This chain uses TRBV19 with TRBJ1-4; D not certain. CDR3 length: 12 amino acids. V dropped 6 bases and J dropped 13 bases, with 15 bases sitting between them. CDR1 LNHDA and CDR2 SQIVND come from the germline V gene (reference sequence). The CDR3: CASSRPGGPLFF. CDR3 nucleotides: TGTGCCAGTAGCCGTCCGGGAGGCCCACTGTTTTTT.

V and J are TRBV2 and TRBJ1-4; TRBD1 might be the D (5 bases). Per germline, CDR1 SNHLY and CDR2 FYNNEI. The CDR3 extends over 11 amino acids. The V gene lost 2 bases and the J gene lost 12 bases, with 7 bases spanning the gap. CDR3 in DNA: TGTGCCAGCAGTGAATGGGGACAACTGTTTTTT. Amino acid sequence: CASSEWGQLFF.

The V call is TRBV9, the J call TRBJ1-3; D call uncertain. Trimming pared 2 bases from V and 0 bases from J, leaving 9 bases between. Germline lookup yields CDR1 SGDLS and CDR2 YYNGEE. The CDR3 loop spans 15 amino acids. CDR3 residues: CASSVDGSSGNTIYF. For the CDR3, the DNA is TGTGCCAGCAGCGTGGACGGGAGCTCTGGAAACACCATATATTTT.

Details on this clonotype: Its ends do not fully match the called genes, so a read error is possible. The J gene is TRBJ2-7, the V gene TRBV7-9, with D possibly TRBD2 on 5 matching bases. Germline CDR1 is SEHNR and CDR2 is FQNEAQ (reference sequence). The CDR3 runs 11 residues. The CDR3 spells CASRTVGELYF. The CDR3 DNA is TGTGCCAGCAGGACGGTCGGGGAGCTGTACTTC.